This T cell receptor (beta chain) emerged from a study of T cell repertoires in cytomegalovirus infection. Regarding the study as a whole: The ex vivo response showed dominance by HLA-C-restricted CMV-specific TCR beta clonotypes.

TCRdb used MiXCR to reprocess the reads, holding one entry per CDR3 protein. The sample records 250,000 or so distinct CDR3 sequences, about a sixth being singletons. This clonotype came up many times. What it recognizes is unknown. Germline V lookup: CDR1 MGHDK, CDR2 SYGVNS. The CDR3 runs to 17 residues. With 4 bases removed from V and 3 bases from J, the gap between germline ends came to 18 bases. This chain connects TRBV25-1 to TRBJ2-2, with D perhaps matching TRBD2 (6 bases). The TCR sequence derives from a human donor in good health (CMV status not recorded). Some clones in this sample may be carry-over from other donors' samples. The sequencing input was CD8+ T cells from PBMCs. The CDR3 DNA is TGTGCCAGCAGTGGTGGCAGGAGGGGACCCTACACCGGGGAGCTGTTTTTT. It encodes CASSGGRRGPYTGELFF. The variable domain in full, completed from reference TRBV25-1 and TRBJ2-2, reads EADIYQTPRYLVIGTGKKITLECSQTMGHDKMYWYQQDPGMELHLIHYSYGVNSTEKGDLSSESTVSRIRTEHFPLTLESARPSHTSQYLCASSGGRRGPYTGELFFGEGSRLTVL.